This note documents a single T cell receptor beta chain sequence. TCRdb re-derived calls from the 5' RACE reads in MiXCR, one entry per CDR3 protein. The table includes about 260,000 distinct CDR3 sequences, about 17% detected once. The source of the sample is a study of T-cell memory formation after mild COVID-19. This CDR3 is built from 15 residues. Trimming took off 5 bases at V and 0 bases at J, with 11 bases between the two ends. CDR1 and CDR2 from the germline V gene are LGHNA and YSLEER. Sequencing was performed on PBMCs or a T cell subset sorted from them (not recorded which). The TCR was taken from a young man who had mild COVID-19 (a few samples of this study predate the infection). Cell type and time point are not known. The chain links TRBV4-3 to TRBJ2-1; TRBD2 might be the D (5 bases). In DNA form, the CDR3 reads TGCGCCAGCAGCGCGGGCTCGAGCTCCTACAATGAGCAGTTCTTC. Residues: CASSAGSSSYNEQFF.